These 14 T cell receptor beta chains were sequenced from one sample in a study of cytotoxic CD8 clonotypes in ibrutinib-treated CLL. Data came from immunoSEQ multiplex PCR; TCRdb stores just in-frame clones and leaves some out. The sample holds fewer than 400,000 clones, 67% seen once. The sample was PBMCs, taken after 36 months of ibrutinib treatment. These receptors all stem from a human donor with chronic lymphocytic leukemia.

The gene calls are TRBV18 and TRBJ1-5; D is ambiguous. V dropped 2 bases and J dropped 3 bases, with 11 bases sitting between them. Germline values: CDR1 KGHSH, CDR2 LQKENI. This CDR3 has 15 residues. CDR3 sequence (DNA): TGTGCCAGCTCACCAACCCACAGCTCCAATCAGCCCCAGCATTTT. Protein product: CASSPTHSSNQPQHF.

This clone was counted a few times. The CDR3: CASSPGQPNSGNTIYF. CDR3 bases: TGTGCCAGCTCACCTGGACAGCCGAATTCTGGAAACACCATATATTTT. This chain connects TRBV18 to TRBJ1-3; maybe TRBD1 (6 bases). The CDR3 loop spans 16 amino acids. The germline CDR1 and CDR2 sequences are KGHSH and LQKENI. V was trimmed by 3 bases and J by 1 base, leaving 13 bases between them.

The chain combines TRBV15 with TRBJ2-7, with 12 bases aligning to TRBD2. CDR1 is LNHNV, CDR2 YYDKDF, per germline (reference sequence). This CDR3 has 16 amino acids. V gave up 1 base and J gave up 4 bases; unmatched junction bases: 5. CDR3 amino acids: CATSRGLAGGPYEQYF. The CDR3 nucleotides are TGTGCCACCAGCAGAGGGCTAGCGGGGGGGCCTTACGAGCAGTACTTC.

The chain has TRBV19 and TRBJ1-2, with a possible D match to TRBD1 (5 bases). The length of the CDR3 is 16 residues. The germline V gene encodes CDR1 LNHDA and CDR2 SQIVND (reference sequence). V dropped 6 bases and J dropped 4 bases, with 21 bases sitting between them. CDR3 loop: CASRGMNRGSRYGYTF. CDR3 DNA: TGTGCCAGTAGGGGGATGAATCGGGGCTCCCGCTATGGCTACACCTTC. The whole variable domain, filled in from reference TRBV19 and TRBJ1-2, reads DGGITQSPKYLFRKEGQNVTLSCEQNLNHDAMYWYRQDPGQGLRLIYYSQIVNDFQKGDIAEGYSVSREKKESFPLTVTSAQKNPTAFYLCASRGMNRGSRYGYTFGSGTRLTVV.

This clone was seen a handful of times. The CDR3 sequence is CSVVGAVVGYTF. Written as DNA, the CDR3 is TGCAGCGTTGTGGGGGCGGTTGTTGGCTACACCTTC. The V and J genes are TRBV29-1 and TRBJ1-2; tentatively, D is TRBD1 (6 bases). Germline CDR1 is SQVTM and CDR2 is ANQGSEA. CDR3 length equals 12 residues. V was cut by 4 bases and J by 7 bases, with 13 bases left in between.

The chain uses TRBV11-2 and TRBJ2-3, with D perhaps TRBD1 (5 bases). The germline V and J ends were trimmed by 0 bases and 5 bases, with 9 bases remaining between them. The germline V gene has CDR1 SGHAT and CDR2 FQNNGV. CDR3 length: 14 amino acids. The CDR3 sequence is CASSLEGALDTQYF. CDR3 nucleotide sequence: TGTGCCAGCAGCTTAGAAGGGGCCCTAGATACGCAGTATTTT. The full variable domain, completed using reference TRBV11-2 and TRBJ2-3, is EAGVAQSPRYKIIEKRQSVAFWCNPISGHATLYWYQQILGQGPKLLIQFQNNGVVDDSQLPKDRFSAERLKGVDSTLKIQPAKLEDSAVYLCASSLEGALDTQYFGPGTRLTVL.

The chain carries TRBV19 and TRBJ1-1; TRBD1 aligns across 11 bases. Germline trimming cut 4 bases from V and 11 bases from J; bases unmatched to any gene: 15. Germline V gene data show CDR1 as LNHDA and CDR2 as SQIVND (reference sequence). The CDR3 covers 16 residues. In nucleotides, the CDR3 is TGTGCCAGTAGTAAAAGGACAGGGGGCGAATTTCATCGGGCTTTCTTT. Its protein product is CASSKRTGGEFHRAFF. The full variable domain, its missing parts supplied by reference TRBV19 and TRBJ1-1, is DGGITQSPKYLFRKEGQNVTLSCEQNLNHDAMYWYRQDPGQGLRLIYYSQIVNDFQKGDIAEGYSVSREKKESFPLTVTSAQKNPTAFYLCASSKRTGGEFHRAFFGQGTRLTVV.

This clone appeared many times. For the CDR3, the DNA is TGCGCCAGCAGCCGCGGAGCGACAGATACGCAGTATTTT. This encodes CASSRGATDTQYF. This chain uses TRBV4-3 with TRBJ2-3; D unclear. Germline values: CDR1 LGHNA, CDR2 YSLEER. The CDR3 runs to 13 residues. The germline V and J ends were trimmed by 4 bases and 3 bases, with 8 bases remaining between them.

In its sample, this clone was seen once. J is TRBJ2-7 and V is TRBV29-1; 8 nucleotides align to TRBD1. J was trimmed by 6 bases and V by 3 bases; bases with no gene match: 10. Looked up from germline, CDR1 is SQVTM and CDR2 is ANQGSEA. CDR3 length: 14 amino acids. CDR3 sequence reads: CSVDFSGGLGEQYF. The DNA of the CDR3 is TGCAGCGTTGATTTTTCAGGGGGCTTAGGCGAGCAGTACTTC.

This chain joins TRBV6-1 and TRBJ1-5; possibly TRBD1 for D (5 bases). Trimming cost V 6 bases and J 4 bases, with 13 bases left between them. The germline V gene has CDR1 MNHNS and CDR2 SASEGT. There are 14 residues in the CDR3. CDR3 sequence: CASRDTSVNQPQHF. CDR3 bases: TGTGCCAGCAGGGACACCAGCGTAAATCAGCCCCAGCATTTT.

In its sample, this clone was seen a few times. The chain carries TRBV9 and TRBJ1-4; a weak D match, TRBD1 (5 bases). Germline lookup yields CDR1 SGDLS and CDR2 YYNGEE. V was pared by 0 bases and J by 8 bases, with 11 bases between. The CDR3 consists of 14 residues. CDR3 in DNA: TGTGCCAGCAGCGTAGGAGTAGGGGTCGAAAAACTGTTTTTT. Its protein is CASSVGVGVEKLFF.

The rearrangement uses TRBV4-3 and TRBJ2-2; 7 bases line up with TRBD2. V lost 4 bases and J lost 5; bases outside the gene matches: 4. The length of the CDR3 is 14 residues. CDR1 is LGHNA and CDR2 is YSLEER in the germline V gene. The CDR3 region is CASSLGLGTGELFF. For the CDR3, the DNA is TGCGCCAGCAGCCTAGGACTAGGGACCGGGGAGCTGTTTTTT.

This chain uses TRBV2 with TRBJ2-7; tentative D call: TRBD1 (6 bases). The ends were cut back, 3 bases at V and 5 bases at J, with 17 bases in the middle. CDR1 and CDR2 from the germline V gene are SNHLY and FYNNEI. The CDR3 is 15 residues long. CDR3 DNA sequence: TGTGCCAGCAGTGAGTTAAGGACAGCAACACACGAGCAGTACTTC. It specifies CASSELRTATHEQYF.

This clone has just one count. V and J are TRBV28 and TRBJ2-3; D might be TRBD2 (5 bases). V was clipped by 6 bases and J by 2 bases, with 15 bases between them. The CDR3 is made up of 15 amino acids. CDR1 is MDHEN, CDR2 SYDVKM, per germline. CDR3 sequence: CASSPPTRLTDTQYF. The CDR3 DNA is TGTGCCAGCAGCCCCCCAACTAGACTCACAGATACGCAGTATTTT.